The clone carrying this TCR beta chain was seen a single time. Its specificity is not known. It was with 60 Vbeta and 13 Jbeta primers that the PCR ran. Clones were sequenced by immunoSEQ multiplex PCR, and TCRdb holds only the in-frame ones, with some missing. Among about 110,000 clones listed, approximately 82% were seen once. The germline V gene has CDR1 SQVTM and CDR2 ANQGSEA. The V and J ends lost 4 bases and 1 base respectively, with 8 bases between them. This CDR3 has 13 residues. The donors, nominally healthy at sampling, likely had unrecorded immune exposures. The data are from a study of cytomegalovirus exposure and HLA in healthy donors. Study information: Genetic ancestry analysis placed around four fifths of the 398 donors that were genotyped in the Caucasian-associated cluster.

Study observations and caveats: A later analysis linked a missense variant in DCLRE1C to the trimming of TCR beta V and J genes. The productive fraction for most TCR beta V segments was about 87% or about 30% in an earlier analysis.

The rearrangement uses TRBV29-1 and TRBJ2-4; D not certain. The TCR sequence derives from a man aged 25-45 years in good health and CMV-seropositive. The sequenced sample consisted of PBMCs. The CDR3 bases are TGCAGCGTTGGAGCTAATGCCAAAAACATTCAGTACTTC. This sequence encodes CSVGANAKNIQYF.